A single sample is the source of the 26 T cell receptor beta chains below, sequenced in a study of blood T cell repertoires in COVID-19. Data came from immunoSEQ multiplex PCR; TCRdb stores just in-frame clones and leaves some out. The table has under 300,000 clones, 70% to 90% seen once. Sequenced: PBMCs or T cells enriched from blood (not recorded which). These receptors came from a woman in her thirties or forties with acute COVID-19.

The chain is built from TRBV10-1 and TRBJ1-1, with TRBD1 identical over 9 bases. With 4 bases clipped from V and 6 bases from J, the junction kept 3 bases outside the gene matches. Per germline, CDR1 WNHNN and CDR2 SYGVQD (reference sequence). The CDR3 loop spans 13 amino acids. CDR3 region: CASSGTGAAEAFF. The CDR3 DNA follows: TGCGCCAGCAGTGGGACAGGGGCGGCTGAAGCTTTCTTT.

CDR3 region: CATSIGGQGSDQPQHF. The CDR3 DNA is TGTGCCACCAGCATCGGGGGGCAGGGCTCAGATCAGCCCCAGCATTTT. The rearrangement links TRBV10-3 to TRBJ1-5; maybe TRBD1 (6 bases). CDR1 and CDR2 (germline): ENHRY, SYGVKD. The V end lost 10 bases, the J end lost 5 bases, and 24 bases lay between the germline ends. The CDR3 has 16 amino acids.

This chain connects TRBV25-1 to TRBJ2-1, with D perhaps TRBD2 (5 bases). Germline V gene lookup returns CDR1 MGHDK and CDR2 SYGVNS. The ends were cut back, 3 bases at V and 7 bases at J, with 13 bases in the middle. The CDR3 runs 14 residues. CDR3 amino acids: CASSDPGSGNEQFF. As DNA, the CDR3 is TGTGCCAGCAGTGATCCGGGTTCGGGAAATGAGCAGTTCTTC.

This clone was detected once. The CDR3 is CASSPLPVVTGADSSGNTIYF. CDR3 DNA sequence: TGTGCCAGCTCACCCTTACCCGTAGTGACAGGGGCCGACTCATCTGGAAACACCATATATTTT. This chain connects TRBV18 to TRBJ1-3, with 8 bases identical to TRBD1. With V trimmed by 3 bases and J by 1 base, 20 bases remained unmatched. Germline V gene sequence: CDR1 KGHSH, CDR2 LQKENI. The CDR3 totals 21 residues.

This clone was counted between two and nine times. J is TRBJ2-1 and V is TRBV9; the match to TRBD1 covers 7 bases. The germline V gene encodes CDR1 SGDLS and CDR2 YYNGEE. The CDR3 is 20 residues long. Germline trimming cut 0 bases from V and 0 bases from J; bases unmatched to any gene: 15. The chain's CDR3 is CASSVAGRDSQVRSYNEQFF. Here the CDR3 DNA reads TGTGCCAGCAGCGTAGCTGGACGGGACAGCCAAGTTCGCTCCTACAATGAGCAGTTCTTC.

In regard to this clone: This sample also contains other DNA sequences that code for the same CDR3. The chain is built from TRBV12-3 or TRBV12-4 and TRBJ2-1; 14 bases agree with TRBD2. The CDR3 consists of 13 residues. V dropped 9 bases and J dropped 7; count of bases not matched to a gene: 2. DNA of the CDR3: TGTGCCAGTCGGACTAGCGGGGGGAATGAGCAGTTCTTC. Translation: CASRTSGGNEQFF.

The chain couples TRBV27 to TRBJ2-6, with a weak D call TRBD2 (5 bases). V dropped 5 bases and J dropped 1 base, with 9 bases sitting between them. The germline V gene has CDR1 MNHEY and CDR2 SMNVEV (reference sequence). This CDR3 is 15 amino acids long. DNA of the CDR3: TGTGCCAGCAGTCGACTAACATCTGGGGCCAACGTCCTGACTTTC. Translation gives CASSRLTSGANVLTF.

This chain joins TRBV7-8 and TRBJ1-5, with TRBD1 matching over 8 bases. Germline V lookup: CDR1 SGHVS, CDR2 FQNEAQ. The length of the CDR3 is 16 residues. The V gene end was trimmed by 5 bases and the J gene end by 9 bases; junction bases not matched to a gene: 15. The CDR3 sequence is CASSLRGQGIVLPQHF. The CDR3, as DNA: TGTGCCAGCAGCCTAAGAGGACAGGGAATCGTTTTGCCCCAGCATTTT.

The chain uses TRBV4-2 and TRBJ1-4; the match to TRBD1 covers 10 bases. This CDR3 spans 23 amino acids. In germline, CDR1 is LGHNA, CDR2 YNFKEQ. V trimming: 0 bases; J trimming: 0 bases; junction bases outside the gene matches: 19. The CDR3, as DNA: TGTGCCAGCAGCCAAGACGTCCGGGACAGGGGAAGCCGGCTTGCTTCAACTAATGAAAAACTGTTTTTT. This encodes CASSQDVRDRGSRLASTNEKLFF.

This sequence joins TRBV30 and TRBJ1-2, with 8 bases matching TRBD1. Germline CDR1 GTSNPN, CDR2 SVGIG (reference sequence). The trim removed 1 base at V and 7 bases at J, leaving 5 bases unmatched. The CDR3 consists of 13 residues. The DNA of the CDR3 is TGTGCCTGGAGTGCAGACAGGGGTGGTGGCTACACCTTC. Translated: CAWSADRGGGYTF.

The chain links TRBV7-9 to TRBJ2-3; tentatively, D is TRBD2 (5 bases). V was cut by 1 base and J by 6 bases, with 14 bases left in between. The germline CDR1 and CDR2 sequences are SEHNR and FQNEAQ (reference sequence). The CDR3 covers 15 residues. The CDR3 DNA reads TGTGCCAGCAGCTTAGATCCTAGCCGGGCGGATACGCAGTATTTT. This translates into CASSLDPSRADTQYF.

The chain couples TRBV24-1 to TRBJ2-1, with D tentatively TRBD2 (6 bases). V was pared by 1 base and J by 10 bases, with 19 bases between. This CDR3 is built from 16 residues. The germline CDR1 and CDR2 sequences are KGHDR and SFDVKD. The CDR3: CATSDLKGRSREEQFF. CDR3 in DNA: TGTGCCACCAGTGATTTAAAAGGTCGGTCCCGGGAGGAGCAGTTCTTC.

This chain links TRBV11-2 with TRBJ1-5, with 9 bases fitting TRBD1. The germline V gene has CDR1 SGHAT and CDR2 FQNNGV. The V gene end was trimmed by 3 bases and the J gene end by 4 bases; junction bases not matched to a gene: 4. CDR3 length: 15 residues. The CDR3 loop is CASSFDRGYNQPQHF. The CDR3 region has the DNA TGTGCCAGCAGCTTCGACAGGGGGTATAATCAGCCCCAGCATTTT.

The CDR3 region is CASRRDRGDQPQHF. The CDR3 coding sequence is TGCGCCAGCCGCCGGGACAGGGGTGATCAGCCCCAGCATTTT. The chain is built from TRBV5-1 and TRBJ1-5; 10 bases map to TRBD1. This CDR3 region has 14 residues. The germline V gene has CDR1 SGHRS and CDR2 YFSETQ. J lost 5 bases, V lost 7 bases, and 6 bases had no gene match. Based on the CDR3 plus reference TRBV5-1 and TRBJ1-5, the full variable domain is KAGVTQTPRYLIKTRGQQVTLSCSPISGHRSVSWYQQTPGQGLQFLFEYFSETQRNKGNFPGRFSGRQFSNSRSEMNVSTLELGDSALYLCASRRDRGDQPQHFGDGTRLSIL.

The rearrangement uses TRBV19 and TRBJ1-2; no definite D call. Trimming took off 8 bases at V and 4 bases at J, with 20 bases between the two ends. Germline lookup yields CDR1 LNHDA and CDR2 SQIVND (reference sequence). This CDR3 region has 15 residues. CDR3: CASSTIRGRSYGYTF. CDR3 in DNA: TGTGCCAGTTCCACGATCCGGGGTAGATCCTATGGCTACACCTTC.

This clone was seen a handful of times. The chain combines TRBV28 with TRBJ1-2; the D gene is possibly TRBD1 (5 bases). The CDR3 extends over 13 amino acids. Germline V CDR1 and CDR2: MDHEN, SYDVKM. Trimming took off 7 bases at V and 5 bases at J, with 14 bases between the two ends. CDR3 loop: CASTAWGDYGYTF. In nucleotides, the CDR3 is TGTGCCAGCACCGCCTGGGGGGATTATGGCTACACCTTC.

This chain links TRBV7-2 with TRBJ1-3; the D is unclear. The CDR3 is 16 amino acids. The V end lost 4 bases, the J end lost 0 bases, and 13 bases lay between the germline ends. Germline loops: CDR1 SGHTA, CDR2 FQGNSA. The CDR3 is CASSSRHLPSGNTIYF. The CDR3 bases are TGTGCCAGCAGCTCGAGACACCTTCCCTCTGGAAACACCATATATTTT.

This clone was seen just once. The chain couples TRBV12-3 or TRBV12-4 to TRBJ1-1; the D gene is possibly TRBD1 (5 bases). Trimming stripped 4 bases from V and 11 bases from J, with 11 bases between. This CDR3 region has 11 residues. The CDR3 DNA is TGTGCCAGCAGTTGGGGCAGCAGGGCTTTCTTT. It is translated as CASSWGSRAFF.

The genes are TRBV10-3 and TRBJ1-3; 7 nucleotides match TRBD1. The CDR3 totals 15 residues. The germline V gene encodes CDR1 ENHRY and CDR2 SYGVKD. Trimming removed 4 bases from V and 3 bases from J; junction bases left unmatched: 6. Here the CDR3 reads CAISGGRGYGNTIYF. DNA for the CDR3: TGTGCCATCAGTGGAGGCAGGGGGTATGGAAACACCATATATTTT.

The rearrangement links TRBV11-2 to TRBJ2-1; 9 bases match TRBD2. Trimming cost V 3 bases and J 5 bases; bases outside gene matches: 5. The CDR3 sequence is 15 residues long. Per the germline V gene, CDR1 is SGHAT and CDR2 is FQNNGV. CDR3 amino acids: CASSFATSGDNEQFF. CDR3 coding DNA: TGTGCCAGCAGCTTTGCGACTAGCGGAGACAATGAGCAGTTCTTC.

The CDR3 sequence: CAWRAQYGYTF. DNA for the CDR3: TGTGCCTGGAGGGCCCAGTATGGCTACACCTTC. V gene TRBV30 combines with J gene TRBJ1-2; D not certain. The CDR3 sequence is 11 residues long. Per the germline V gene, CDR1 is GTSNPN and CDR2 is SVGIG (reference sequence). Trimming took off 3 bases at V and 5 bases at J, with 7 bases between the two ends.

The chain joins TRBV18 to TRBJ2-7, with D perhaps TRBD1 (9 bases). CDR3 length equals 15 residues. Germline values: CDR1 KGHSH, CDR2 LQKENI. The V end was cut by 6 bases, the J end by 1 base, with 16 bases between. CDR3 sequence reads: CASSPGGTGSYEQYV. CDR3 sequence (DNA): TGTGCCAGCTCCCCGGGGGGGACAGGGTCCTACGAGCAGTACGTC.

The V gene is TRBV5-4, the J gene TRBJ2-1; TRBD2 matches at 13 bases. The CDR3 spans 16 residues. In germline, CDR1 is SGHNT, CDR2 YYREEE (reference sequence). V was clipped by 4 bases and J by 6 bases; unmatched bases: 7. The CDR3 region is CASSPGGLAGVNEQFF. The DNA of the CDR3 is TGTGCCAGCAGCCCGGGTGGACTAGCGGGAGTCAATGAGCAGTTCTTC.

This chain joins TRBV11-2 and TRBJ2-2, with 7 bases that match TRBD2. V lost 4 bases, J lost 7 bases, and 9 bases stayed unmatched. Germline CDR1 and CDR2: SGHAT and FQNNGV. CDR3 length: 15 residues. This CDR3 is CASSSTRWEGGELFF. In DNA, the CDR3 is TGTGCCAGCAGCTCTACCCGTTGGGAGGGCGGGGAGCTGTTTTTT. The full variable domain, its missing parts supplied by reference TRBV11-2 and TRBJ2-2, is EAGVAQSPRYKIIEKRQSVAFWCNPISGHATLYWYQQILGQGPKLLIQFQNNGVVDDSQLPKDRFSAERLKGVDSTLKIQPAKLEDSAVYLCASSSTRWEGGELFFGEGSRLTVL.

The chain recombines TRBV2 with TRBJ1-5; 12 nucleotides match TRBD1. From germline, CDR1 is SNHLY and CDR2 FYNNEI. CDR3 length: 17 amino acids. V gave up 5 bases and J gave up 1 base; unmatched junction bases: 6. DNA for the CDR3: TGTGCCAGCAGTCTCCGGGACAGGGGGCAGAGCAATCAGCCCCAGCATTTT. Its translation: CASSLRDRGQSNQPQHF.

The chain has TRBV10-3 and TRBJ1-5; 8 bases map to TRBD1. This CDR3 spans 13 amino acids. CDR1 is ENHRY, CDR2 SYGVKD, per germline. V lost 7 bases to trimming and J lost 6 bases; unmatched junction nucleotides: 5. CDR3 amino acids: CAITAGGGQPQHF. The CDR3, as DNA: TGTGCCATCACGGCAGGGGGCGGTCAGCCCCAGCATTTT.